This TCR beta chain was recovered during a study of blood T cells in healthy people across ages. The donors, all healthy, were Caucasians living in Russia, aged roughly 6 to 100. Sample-barcoded 5' priming and a J-beta primer mix drove a second PCR of roughly 6 to 12 cycles. TCRdb recomputed calls from the 5' RACE reads with MiXCR, one row per CDR3 protein. The table shows around 820,000 distinct CDR3 sequences, with more than 20% occurring only once. The CDR3 spans 13 residues. The J segment lost 4 bases and the V segment lost 4 bases, leaving 4 bases of the junction unmatched. The germline V gene has CDR1 SGDLS and CDR2 YYNGEE. These sequences were also reported in another study, on T cells of mothers and their children.

V usage is TRBV9 and J usage is TRBJ1-1; TRBD1 matches at 7 bases. Sequenced: blood. The clonotype was recovered from a boy under 18 in good health. DNA for the CDR3: TGTGCCAGCAGCCCCGGGACAGTCACTGAAGCTTTCTTT. Protein: CASSPGTVTEAFF. The whole variable domain, filled in from reference TRBV9 and TRBJ1-1, reads DSGVTQTPKHLITATGQRVTLRCSPRSGDLSVYWYQQSLDQGLQFLIQYYNGEERAKGNILERFSAQQFPDLHSELNLSSLELGDSALYFCASSPGTVTEAFFGQGTRLTVV.